The entry that follows covers one T cell receptor beta chain sequence. Its antigen remains unidentified. The data were obtained in a study of tumor-infiltrating lymphocytes in localized non-small cell lung cancer. Measured with immunoSEQ multiplex PCR; TCRdb has only the in-frame clones, and not every one. This table holds approximately 12,000 clones, 79% found once. Whole-study results and caveats: Compared with uninvolved lung, tumors showed higher T cell infiltration by TCRbeta sequencing. No link was found between tumor T-cell fraction and recurrence-free survival.

J gave up 4 bases and V 6 bases, and 5 bases lay outside the gene matches. CDR3 size: 14 residues. CDR1 and CDR2 (germline): SGHTA, FQGNSA. This receptor was obtained from a human donor with non-small cell lung cancer. The chain carries TRBV7-2 and TRBJ1-4, with 7 bases identical to TRBD1. Material for sequencing was lung tumor tissue. The DNA of the CDR3 is TGTGCCAGCAGACGACAGGGCTTTAATGAAAAACTGTTTTTT. Protein: CASRRQGFNEKLFF.